The 25 T cell receptor beta chains below were found in one sample sequenced in a study of CD8+ T cells in alopecia areata. The sequencing template was cDNA reverse transcribed from extracted RNA. Some clones are missing from TCRdb's copy, which holds only in-frame ones; the method was immunoSEQ multiplex PCR. The repertoire holds a few hundred thousand clones, with roughly 60% as singletons. As for treatment: oral pan-JAK inhibitor, 5-10 mg twice daily. The sample here was CD4+ T cells sorted from blood, taken around week 54, from a patient treated with tofacitinib. These receptors originate from a human donor with alopecia areata.

The rearrangement joins TRBV19 to TRBJ1-5, with D maybe TRBD1 (5 bases). CDR3 length equals 16 residues. V lost 4 bases and J 3 bases, leaving 16 bases between the germline ends. Per the germline V gene, CDR1 is LNHDA and CDR2 is SQIVND (reference sequence). The CDR3 loop is CASSTKTAPPNQPQHF. In nucleotides, the CDR3 is TGTGCCAGTAGTACGAAGACAGCCCCTCCCAATCAGCCCCAGCATTTT.

Only a few counts were recorded for this clone. V and J are TRBV15 and TRBJ2-2; no clear D. This CDR3 contains 15 residues. V lost 1 base to trimming and J lost 1 base, with 7 bases between them. In germline, CDR1 is LNHNV, CDR2 YYDKDF (reference sequence). Written as DNA, the CDR3 is TGTGCCACCAGCAGAGTGAGCCGGAACACCGGGGAGCTGTTTTTT. Its protein product is CATSRVSRNTGELFF.

This clone was seen only once. V usage is TRBV9 and J usage is TRBJ2-3; 12 bases are shared with TRBD2. The CDR3 spans 18 residues. Germline CDR1 and CDR2: SGDLS and YYNGEE. V was pared by 3 bases and J by 5 bases, with 13 bases of the junction left unmatched. CDR3 loop: CASSGDPLAGGHKDTQYF. Written as DNA, the CDR3 is TGTGCCAGCAGCGGGGACCCCCTAGCGGGGGGGCATAAAGATACGCAGTATTTT.

The V call is TRBV30, the J call TRBJ2-5, with D uncertain. Trimming took off 1 base at V and 6 bases at J, with 12 bases between the two ends. Germline V gives CDR1 GTSNPN, CDR2 SVGIG (reference sequence). This CDR3 is built from 13 residues. This chain's CDR3 is CAWSEGSTKTQYF. CDR3 nucleotides: TGTGCCTGGAGTGAGGGAAGCACGAAGACCCAGTACTTC.

The sample holds a few counts of this clone. The J gene is TRBJ2-5, the V gene TRBV15, with D possibly matching TRBD1 (6 bases). Germline V lookup: CDR1 LNHNV, CDR2 YYDKDF (reference sequence). The V gene lost 0 bases and the J gene lost 6 bases, with 8 bases spanning the gap. This CDR3 has 13 residues. CDR3 region: CATSREQGQTQYF. The CDR3 nucleotides are TGTGCCACCAGCAGAGAGCAGGGGCAGACCCAGTACTTC.

This clone was seen only a few times. V usage is TRBV29-1 and J usage is TRBJ1-2; D gene unclear. Germline V CDR1 and CDR2: SQVTM, ANQGSEA. Trimming took off 4 bases at V and 2 bases at J, with 8 bases between the two ends. The CDR3 is made up of 12 amino acids. The CDR3 DNA follows: TGCAGCGTTGTCACGACCAACTATGGCTACACCTTC. Translated, it gives CSVVTTNYGYTF.

The CDR3 loop is CSVEDGGKTEAFF. The CDR3 DNA is TGCAGCGTTGAAGACGGGGGGAAGACTGAAGCTTTCTTT. This rearrangement joins TRBV29-1 to TRBJ1-1; D is possibly TRBD1 (5 bases). Germline CDR1 is SQVTM and CDR2 is ANQGSEA. CDR3 length: 13 residues. V lost 0 bases to trimming and J lost 5 bases, with 10 bases between them.

The chain combines TRBV5-6 with TRBJ1-6; D remains unclear. V gave up 1 base and J gave up 8 bases, with 7 bases separating them. This CDR3 comprises 13 residues. Germline CDR1 is SGHDT and CDR2 is YYEEEE. The CDR3 spells CASSLLQDSPLHF. CDR3 in DNA: TGTGCCAGCAGCTTGTTGCAGGATTCACCCCTCCACTTT.

This clone was seen a few times. The V gene is TRBV10-3, the J gene TRBJ1-5; D unclear. The germline CDR1 and CDR2 sequences are ENHRY and SYGVKD. This CDR3 spans 12 amino acids. Trimming took 3 bases from V and 8 from J, leaving 8 bases between them. CDR3 region: CAISDSIEPQHF. The CDR3 DNA reads as TGTGCCATCAGTGACTCGATTGAGCCCCAGCATTTT.

The chain recombines TRBV13 with TRBJ2-2; D remains unclear. V was cut by 0 bases and J by 6 bases, with 5 bases left in between. CDR1 and CDR2 (germline): PRHDT, FYEKMQ (reference sequence). The CDR3 totals 13 residues. In DNA form, the CDR3 reads TGTGCCAGCAGCTTAGGGTCTCCCGGGGAGCTGTTTTTT. This gives the protein CASSLGSPGELFF.

This clone was picked up one time. The V call is TRBV30, the J call TRBJ1-1; D unclear. The CDR3 is made up of 12 amino acids. V was trimmed by 0 bases and J by 10 bases, leaving 12 bases between them. The V gene's germline CDR1 is GTSNPN and CDR2 SVGIG (reference sequence). This chain's CDR3 is CAWSVRERLAFF. The CDR3 DNA sequence: TGTGCCTGGAGTGTACGGGAGCGTTTAGCTTTCTTT.

V gene TRBV25-1 combines with J gene TRBJ2-1; no definite D call. The V end was cut by 6 bases, the J end by 9 bases, with 24 bases between. CDR3 size: 16 residues. Germline assignment: CDR1 MGHDK and CDR2 SYGVNS. CDR3 in amino acids: CASSPSLSSHLGEQFF. The DNA for the CDR3 is TGTGCCAGCAGCCCCAGCCTCAGCTCTCATTTGGGTGAGCAGTTCTTC.

The chain carries TRBV30 and TRBJ1-2; D remains unclear. CDR1 and CDR2 (germline): GTSNPN, SVGIG (reference sequence). V dropped 3 bases and J dropped 1 base, with 6 bases sitting between them. The CDR3 extends over 12 amino acids. CDR3 sequence reads: CAWRTDNYGYTF. CDR3 nucleotides: TGTGCCTGGAGGACGGATAACTATGGCTACACCTTC. The whole variable domain, remainder taken from reference TRBV30 and TRBJ1-2, is SQTIHQWPATLVQPVGSPLSLECTVEGTSNPNLYWYRQAAGRGLQLLFYSVGIGQISSEVPQNLSASRPQDRQFILSSKKLLLSDSGFYLCAWRTDNYGYTFGSGTRLTVV.

This chain's CDR3 is CASSLSGGTYEQYF. DNA for the CDR3: TGCGCCAGCAGCCTCAGCGGGGGGACCTACGAGCAGTACTTC. This sequence joins TRBV4-3 and TRBJ2-7, with TRBD2 matching 9 bases. Germline trimming cut 4 bases from V and 2 bases from J; bases unmatched to any gene: 3. This CDR3 is 14 amino acids long. In germline, CDR1 is LGHNA, CDR2 YSLEER.

This chain uses TRBV12-5 with TRBJ1-5, with D unclear. This CDR3 region has 14 residues. V gave up 2 bases and J gave up 1 base, with 6 bases separating them. Germline V lookup: CDR1 LGHNT, CDR2 FRNRAP. Here the CDR3 DNA reads TGTGCTAGTGGTTTGTTAGGGAGCAATCAGCCCCAGCATTTT. The encoded protein is CASGLLGSNQPQHF.

The CDR3 DNA follows: TGTGCCAGCAGCCAAGAGTCAGGGGGCAGGGGCAATCAGCCCCAGCATTTT. Translated: CASSQESGGRGNQPQHF. V is TRBV4-2 and J is TRBJ1-5, with 8 bases matching TRBD1. This CDR3 has 17 residues. Germline V gene data show CDR1 as LGHNA and CDR2 as YNFKEQ. The trim removed 0 bases at V and 2 bases at J, leaving 6 bases unmatched.

The V gene is TRBV7-8, the J gene TRBJ2-2, with D hard to call. The CDR3 extends over 13 amino acids. Germline CDR1 reads SGHVS; CDR2 reads FQNEAQ. Trimming removed 8 bases at V and 4 bases at J, with 11 bases between. CDR3 bases: TGTGCCAGCGGCTACACGGCCACCGGGGAGCTGTTTTTT. Translated, it gives CASGYTATGELFF.

V gene TRBV5-1 combines with J gene TRBJ2-5; D is unclear. Germline lookup yields CDR1 SGHRS and CDR2 YFSETQ. V lost 5 bases and J lost 5, with 13 bases in between. The length of the CDR3 is 13 residues. CDR3 loop: CASSEEFLETQYF. CDR3 in DNA: TGCGCCAGCAGTGAAGAGTTTCTTGAGACCCAGTACTTC.

This clone appeared a few times. The chain links TRBV10-3 to TRBJ2-7; D gene uncertain. Germline V gives CDR1 ENHRY, CDR2 SYGVKD. CDR3 length: 11 amino acids. Trimming took off 6 bases at V and 3 bases at J, with 6 bases between the two ends. The CDR3 loop reads CAISTNYEQYF. Here the CDR3 DNA reads TGTGCCATCAGCACAAACTACGAGCAGTACTTC.

This clone was observed a handful of times. This chain links TRBV29-1 with TRBJ2-1; possibly TRBD1 or TRBD2 for D (5 bases each). This CDR3 contains 15 residues. The V end was cut by 0 bases, the J end by 7 bases, with 16 bases between. Looked up from germline, CDR1 is SQVTM and CDR2 is ANQGSEA. The CDR3 DNA follows: TGCAGCGTTGAAGATCTAAGAGGGCCAGGGAATGAGCAGTTCTTC. Translating gives CSVEDLRGPGNEQFF.

This chain links TRBV9 with TRBJ2-1; 8 nucleotides match TRBD1. Trimming cost V 0 bases and J 15 bases; bases outside gene matches: 8. Germline V gene data show CDR1 as SGDLS and CDR2 as YYNGEE. The CDR3 has 13 residues. The CDR3 is CASSVATTGAPFF. The CDR3 DNA is TGTGCCAGCAGCGTAGCTACGACAGGGGCGCCGTTCTTC.

The DNA for the CDR3 is TGTGCCGAAGGACAGGGGGCATGGGGCTACACCTTC. Translated, it gives CAEGQGAWGYTF. The chain is built from TRBV30 and TRBJ1-2; 11 bases map to TRBD1. CDR1 GTSNPN and CDR2 SVGIG come from the germline V gene (reference sequence). There are 12 residues in the CDR3. V shed 8 bases, J shed 8 bases, and the junction held 7 bases outside the gene matches.

This chain joins TRBV30 and TRBJ2-2; possible D gene TRBD1, 5 bases. V lost 7 bases and J lost 6, with 15 bases in between. The CDR3 covers 13 residues. Per germline, CDR1 GTSNPN and CDR2 SVGIG (reference sequence). The CDR3 is CASGHLTPGELFF. CDR3 nucleotide sequence: TGTGCCTCCGGACATCTGACCCCCGGGGAGCTGTTTTTT.

The V call is TRBV7-2, the J call TRBJ2-4, with TRBD1 as a possible D gene (6 bases). The CDR3 runs 14 residues. Germline V CDR1 and CDR2: SGHTA, FQGNSA. Trimming took 5 bases from V and 7 from J, leaving 15 bases between them. This CDR3 reads CASSGEGQGNIQYF. The CDR3 DNA follows: TGTGCCAGCAGCGGCGAGGGACAAGGTAACATTCAGTACTTC.

The chain's CDR3 is CASSRGQGIVGELFF. For the CDR3, the DNA is TGTGCCAGCAGCAGGGGCCAGGGGATAGTCGGGGAGCTGTTTTTT. This chain links TRBV6-6 with TRBJ2-2; weak D call: TRBD1 (6 bases). Germline V gene sequence: CDR1 MNHNY, CDR2 SVGAGI (reference sequence). V gave up 6 bases and J gave up 7 bases, with 18 bases separating them. This CDR3 is built from 15 residues.